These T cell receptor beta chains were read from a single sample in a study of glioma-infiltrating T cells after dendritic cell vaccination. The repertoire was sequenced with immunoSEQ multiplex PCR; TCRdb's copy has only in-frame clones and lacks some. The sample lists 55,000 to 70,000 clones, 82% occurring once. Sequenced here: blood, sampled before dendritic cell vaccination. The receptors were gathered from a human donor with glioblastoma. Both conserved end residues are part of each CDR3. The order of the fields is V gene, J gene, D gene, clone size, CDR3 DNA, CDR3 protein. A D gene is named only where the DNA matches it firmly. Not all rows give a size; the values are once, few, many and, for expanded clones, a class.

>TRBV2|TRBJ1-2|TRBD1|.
TGTGCCAGCAGTGGGGACAGTCTGAGAGGCTACACCTTC
CASSGDSLRGYTF
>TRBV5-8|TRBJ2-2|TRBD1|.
TGTGCCAGCAGCTTGCTCAGGGGGTCCGGGGAGCTGTTTTTT
CASSLLRGSGELFF
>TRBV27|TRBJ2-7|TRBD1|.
TGTGCGAACCACACCCGACAGGGAAGTTCCTACGAGCAGTACTTC
CANHTRQGSSYEQYF
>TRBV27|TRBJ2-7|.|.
TGTGCCAGCAGTTATGGGGCGCACGCCTACGAGCAGTACTTC
CASSYGAHAYEQYF
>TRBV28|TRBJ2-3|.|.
TGTGCCAGCAGCCGTCTGGGGGCGTTAGGTACGCAGTATTTT
CASSRLGALGTQYF
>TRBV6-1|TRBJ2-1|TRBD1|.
TGTGCCAGCAGTGAAGTTAGGGGGCTGTCCTACAATGAGCAGTTCTTC
CASSEVRGLSYNEQFF
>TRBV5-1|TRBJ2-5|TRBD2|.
TGCGCCAGCAGGGGACTAGTTGCGGAGACCCAGTACTTC
CASRGLVAETQYF
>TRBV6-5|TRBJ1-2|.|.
TGTGCCAGCAGTTACCTCGACAGCAGAAACTATGGCTACACCTTC
CASSYLDSRNYGYTF
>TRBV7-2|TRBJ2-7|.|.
TGTGCCAGCAGCTCAAGGGGGGGCCTCTACGAGCAGTACTTC
CASSSRGGLYEQYF
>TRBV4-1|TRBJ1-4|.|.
TGCGCCAGCAGCCAAGTCAGTGCGGGTCTGGGGGAAAAACTGTTTTTT
CASSQVSAGLGEKLFF
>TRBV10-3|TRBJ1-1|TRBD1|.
TGTGCCATCAGCAAAACAGGGGCGAACACTGAAGCTTTCTTT
CAISKTGANTEAFF
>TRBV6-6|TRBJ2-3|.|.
TGTGCCAGCAGTATACGGGACTCTAAGGCAGATACGCAGTATTTT
CASSIRDSKADTQYF
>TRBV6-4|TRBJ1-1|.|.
TGTGCCAGCAGTACTACGAAGCTAATAATGCGGAACACTGAAGCTTTCTTT
CASSTTKLIMRNTEAFF
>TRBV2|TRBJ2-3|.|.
TGTGCCAGCAGTAGACTTCGGGGCACAGATACGCAGTATTTT
CASSRLRGTDTQYF
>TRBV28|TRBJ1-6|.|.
TGTGCCAGCAGTTTTTTTCCTTGGGCAGGGAAGCCGGGCGATTCACCCCTCCACTTT
CASSFFPWAGKPGDSPLHF
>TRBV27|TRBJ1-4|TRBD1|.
TGTGCCAGCAGTACGGACCGGGGACAGTCAGAAAAACTGTTTTTT
CASSTDRGQSEKLFF
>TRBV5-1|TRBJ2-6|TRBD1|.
TGCGCCAGCAGCCCGGGACAGTCGGCCAACGTCCTGACTTTC
CASSPGQSANVLTF
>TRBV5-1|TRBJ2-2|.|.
TGCGCCAGCAGCTGGGGGCTCAACACCGGGGAGCTGTTTTTT
CASSWGLNTGELFF
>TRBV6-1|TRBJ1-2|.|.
TGTGCCAGCAGTTCATTCTATGGCTACACCTTC
CASSSFYGYTF
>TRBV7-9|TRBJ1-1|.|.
TGTGCCAGCAGCATCGGGTGGAACACTGAAGCTTTCTTT
CASSIGWNTEAFF
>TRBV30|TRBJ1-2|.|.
TGTGCCTGGGTCAGGTCTAACTATGGCTACACCTTC
CAWVRSNYGYTF
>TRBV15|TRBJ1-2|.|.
TGTGCCACCAGCAGAGATGAACCAGCCCGTAGCGGCTACACCTTC
CATSRDEPARSGYTF
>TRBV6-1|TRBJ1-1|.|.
TGTGCCAGCAGTTCCCGACCAGGGAACACTGAAGCTTTCTTT
CASSSRPGNTEAFF
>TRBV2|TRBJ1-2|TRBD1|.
TGTGCCAGCAGGGCAGGGGGCCTGAGATATGGCTACACCTTC
CASRAGGLRYGYTF
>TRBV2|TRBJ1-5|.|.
TGTGCCAGCAGTCTGGGAGGGTTTGGCAATCAGCCCCAGCATTTT
CASSLGGFGNQPQHF
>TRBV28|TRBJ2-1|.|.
TGTGCCAGCAGTTTTTCCTCCGGGACTCCAAGTTTGAAGCAGTTCTTC
CASSFSSGTPSLKQFF
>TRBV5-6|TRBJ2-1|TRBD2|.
TGTGCCAGCAGCTCAAGCGGGGGGGCCTACAATGAGCAGTTCTTC
CASSSSGGAYNEQFF
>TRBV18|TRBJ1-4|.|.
TGTGCCAGCTCTGCCAGGGATAATGAAAAACTGTTTTTT
CASSARDNEKLFF
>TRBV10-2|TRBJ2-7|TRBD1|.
TGCGCCAGCAGTGATCCGGGACAGGGTAACGAGCAGTACTTC
CASSDPGQGNEQYF
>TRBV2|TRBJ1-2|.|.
TGTGCCAGCAGTGAAACAGAGTATGGCTACACCTTC
CASSETEYGYTF
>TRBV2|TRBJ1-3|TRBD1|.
TGTGCCAGCGGACAGGGTTGGCGAAACACCATATATTTT
CASGQGWRNTIYF
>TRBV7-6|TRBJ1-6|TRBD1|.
TGTGCCAGCAGCCCCGGGACAGGGGGCAAATCACCCCTCCACTTT
CASSPGTGGKSPLHF
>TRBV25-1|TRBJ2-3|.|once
TGTGCCAGCAGACGGGGGGCTGAAGATACGCAGTATTTT
CASRRGAEDTQYF
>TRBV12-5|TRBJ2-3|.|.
TGTGCTAGTGGTTTGGGTGTTACGGGGGTAATCCCAGATACGCAGTATTTT
CASGLGVTGVIPDTQYF
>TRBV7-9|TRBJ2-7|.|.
TGTGCCAGCCGAGACACCGCCTACGAGCAGTACTTC
CASRDTAYEQYF
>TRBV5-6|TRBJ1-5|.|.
TGTGCCAGCAGCCCTGCAGGGGCGAATCAGCCCCAGCATTTT
CASSPAGANQPQHF